This record looks at one T cell receptor (beta chain) sequence and its context. The antigen is undetermined. Sequencing was performed with immunoSEQ multiplex PCR; in TCRdb, only in-frame clones are kept and a portion is missing. The sample consists of about 7,600 clones, 78% of them appearing once. The entry originates in a study of immune cell composition in non-small cell lung cancer. Frozen unsorted single-cell suspensions supplied the genomic DNA. Points from the study as a whole: About 80% of squamous and under 35% of adenocarcinoma cases had tumour-associated clones >0.5%. Tumour-reactive clones were not shown to match dominant in vivo tumour clones. Adenocarcinomas with higher top tumour-associated clone frequency had more reactive TILs.

Trimming stripped 1 base from V and 0 bases from J, with 5 bases between. Germline CDR1 is SGHKS and CDR2 is YYEKEE (reference sequence). CDR3 size: 14 residues. The gene calls are TRBV5-5 and TRBJ2-4, with D hard to call. The sample was lung tumor tissue. The TCR sequence derives from a human donor with non-small cell lung cancer. The CDR3 protein is CASSLNIAKNIQYF. The CDR3 DNA reads TGTGCCAGCAGCTTGAATATAGCCAAAAACATTCAGTACTTC.